These 14 T cell receptor beta chains were all obtained from the same sample, sequenced in a study of cytomegalovirus exposure and HLA in healthy donors. Both 60 Vbeta primers and 13 Jbeta primers went into the PCR. Profiled with immunoSEQ multiplex PCR; TCRdb holds only in-frame clones, not every one. The sample holds approximately 74,000 clones, less than 80% seen once. Input material: PBMCs. The source is a woman aged 40 to 50 in good health and CMV-seronegative.

The chain is built from TRBV7-8 and TRBJ1-3, with unresolved D. In germline, CDR1 is SGHVS, CDR2 FQNEAQ. V lost 4 bases, J lost 0 bases, and 10 bases lay in between. The length of the CDR3 is 15 residues. The CDR3 region is CASSWAGLSGNTIYF. CDR3 nucleotides: TGTGCCAGCAGCTGGGCGGGCCTCTCTGGAAACACCATATATTTT. The whole variable domain, filled in from reference TRBV7-8 and TRBJ1-3, reads GAGVSQSPRYKVAKRGQDVALRCDPISGHVSLFWYQQALGQGPEFLTYFQNEAQLDKSGLPSDRFFAERPEGSVSTLKIQRTQQEDSAVYLCASSWAGLSGNTIYFGEGSWLTVV.

This clone has only a few counts. J is TRBJ1-3 and V is TRBV7-3, with 7 positions matching TRBD1. The germline CDR1 and CDR2 sequences are SGHTA and FQGTGA. This CDR3 is 19 amino acids long. The junction had 18 bases not matched to a gene; V was cut back by 5 bases and J by 2 bases. The CDR3 DNA reads as TGTGCCAGCAGCGAGAAAAAAGAAAGGGACAGAAAACCTGGAAACACCATATATTTT. Its protein product is CASSEKKERDRKPGNTIYF. The full variable domain, in which reference TRBV7-3 and TRBJ1-3 provide the parts outside the CDR3, is GAGVSQTPSNKVTEKGKYVELRCDPISGHTALYWYRQSLGQGPEFLIYFQGTGAADDSGLPNDRFFAVRPEGSVSTLKIQRTERGDSAVYLCASSEKKERDRKPGNTIYFGEGSWLTVV.

This sequence joins TRBV10-3 and TRBJ2-1; 10 bases match TRBD2. Germline V gene data show CDR1 as ENHRY and CDR2 as SYGVKD. CDR3 length: 15 amino acids. V dropped 10 bases and J dropped 3; count of bases not matched to a gene: 9. This CDR3 is CANYIAGGIYNEQFF. In DNA, the CDR3 is TGTGCCAACTACATAGCGGGAGGAATCTACAATGAGCAGTTCTTC.

In its sample, this clone was seen a few times. The V and J genes are TRBV5-6 and TRBJ1-6, with no clear D. Germline V gene lookup returns CDR1 SGHDT and CDR2 YYEEEE. The CDR3 sequence is 16 residues long. Trimming removed 4 bases from V and 4 bases from J, with 15 bases in between. The CDR3 coding sequence is TGTGCCAGCAGCCGGGGAGTCATGGCTTATAATTCACCCCTCCACTTT. This codes for CASSRGVMAYNSPLHF.

The chain joins TRBV10-3 to TRBJ2-6; D is possibly TRBD2 (5 bases). Trimming took 0 bases from V and 2 from J, leaving 11 bases between them. From germline, CDR1 is ENHRY and CDR2 SYGVKD. There are 17 residues in the CDR3. CDR3 bases: TGTGCCATCAGTGAGTCGAGAGGGCAGGCTGGGGCCAACGTCCTGACTTTC. Its protein product is CAISESRGQAGANVLTF.

The V gene is TRBV4-1, the J gene TRBJ2-3; 11 nucleotides agree with TRBD2. CDR1 and CDR2 (germline): MGHRA, YSYEKL. The CDR3 sequence is 19 residues long. Losses at the gene ends were 0 bases for V and 0 bases for J; bases not matched to a gene: 8. CDR3 protein: CASSQDPSRLAGSTDTQYF. The CDR3 nucleotides read TGCGCCAGCAGCCAAGATCCCAGCCGACTAGCGGGGAGCACAGATACGCAGTATTTT.

This clone was found a few times. The chain combines TRBV27 with TRBJ1-1, with TRBD1 identical over 10 bases. CDR1 MNHEY and CDR2 SMNVEV come from the germline V gene (reference sequence). Unmatched junction bases numbered 9, after V lost 3 bases and J lost 5 bases. The length of the CDR3 is 16 residues. Written as DNA, the CDR3 is TGTGCCAGCAGTTTCCAAGACAGGGGGCGGCGGACTGAAGCTTTCTTT. Amino acid sequence: CASSFQDRGRRTEAFF.

The chain couples TRBV29-1 to TRBJ2-3; D might be TRBD2 (5 bases). Trimming cost V 0 bases and J 3 bases, with 16 bases left between them. CDR3 size: 16 residues. The germline V gene has CDR1 SQVTM and CDR2 ANQGSEA. The CDR3 coding sequence is TGCAGCGTTGAAGATGAACGGGATGTCAGTACAGATACGCAGTATTTT. It yields the protein CSVEDERDVSTDTQYF.

CDR3 coding DNA: TGTGCCAGCAGTCCAACTAGCGGGAATGGGGACATTCAGTACTTC. Encoded protein: CASSPTSGNGDIQYF. The chain combines TRBV28 with TRBJ2-4; 10 bases align to TRBD2. V lost 5 bases and J lost 8; bases outside the gene matches: 9. Germline CDR1 is MDHEN and CDR2 is SYDVKM. This CDR3 comprises 15 residues.

The chain carries TRBV19 and TRBJ2-6; D unclear. The V gene lost 4 bases and the J gene lost 0 bases, with 7 bases spanning the gap. CDR3 length equals 15 residues. In germline, CDR1 is LNHDA, CDR2 SQIVND (reference sequence). The CDR3 region is CASSKPSSGANVLTF. CDR3 nucleotides: TGTGCCAGTAGTAAGCCAAGCTCTGGGGCCAACGTCCTGACTTTC.

V is TRBV6-5 and J is TRBJ2-7, with 8 positions matching TRBD2. Germline loops: CDR1 MNHEY, CDR2 SVGAGI. V trimming: 0 bases; J trimming: 3 bases; junction bases outside the gene matches: 4. This CDR3 has 15 amino acids. The CDR3 DNA is TGTGCCAGCAGTTACTCGGGACTAGGGTTCTACGAGCAGTACTTC. Translating gives CASSYSGLGFYEQYF.

This clone was counted a few times. V is TRBV7-2 and J is TRBJ1-6; TRBD1 might be the D (6 bases). The V gene lost 9 bases and the J gene lost 0 bases, with 9 bases spanning the gap. Germline lookup yields CDR1 SGHTA and CDR2 FQGNSA. The CDR3 contains 14 residues. This CDR3 reads CASGQSSYNSPLHF. Written as DNA, the CDR3 is TGTGCCAGTGGACAGAGCTCCTATAATTCACCCCTCCACTTT.

V is TRBV5-4 and J is TRBJ2-7; D gene unclear. CDR1 and CDR2 (germline): SGHNT, YYREEE (reference sequence). This CDR3 contains 12 residues. Trimming left V 4 bases short and J 1 base short, with 6 bases between. The CDR3 sequence is CASSTRSYEQYF. DNA of the CDR3: TGTGCCAGCAGCACCAGGTCCTACGAGCAGTACTTC.

The rearrangement links TRBV28 to TRBJ2-5; 9 bases are shared with TRBD1. Losses at the gene ends were 8 bases for V and 5 bases for J; bases not matched to a gene: 12. The CDR3 totals 15 residues. Germline loops: CDR1 MDHEN, CDR2 SYDVKM. CDR3 DNA sequence: TGTGCCAGCGCCGGGGCGGGACAGGGAAAGGAGACCCAGTACTTC. It encodes CASAGAGQGKETQYF.